This TCR beta chain was recovered during a study of blood T cell repertoires in COVID-19. Sequenced by immunoSEQ multiplex PCR; TCRdb stores in-frame clones only, minus some. This sample has some 200,000 clones; 65% to 85% occur once, and the top ten carry less than 8.5%. Sequenced material: PBMCs or T cells enriched from blood (not recorded which). The sequence derives from a middle-aged man who had recovered from COVID-19.

The CDR3 reads CASSKSGYFYTGELFF. CDR3 nucleotides: TGTGCCAGTAGTAAATCAGGGTATTTCTACACCGGGGAGCTGTTTTTT. This chain joins TRBV19 and TRBJ2-2; possible D gene TRBD1, 5 bases. This CDR3 is built from 16 residues. Germline V gives CDR1 LNHDA, CDR2 SQIVND (reference sequence). Trimming shortened V by 4 bases and J by 3 bases, and 15 bases separated the two germline ends.